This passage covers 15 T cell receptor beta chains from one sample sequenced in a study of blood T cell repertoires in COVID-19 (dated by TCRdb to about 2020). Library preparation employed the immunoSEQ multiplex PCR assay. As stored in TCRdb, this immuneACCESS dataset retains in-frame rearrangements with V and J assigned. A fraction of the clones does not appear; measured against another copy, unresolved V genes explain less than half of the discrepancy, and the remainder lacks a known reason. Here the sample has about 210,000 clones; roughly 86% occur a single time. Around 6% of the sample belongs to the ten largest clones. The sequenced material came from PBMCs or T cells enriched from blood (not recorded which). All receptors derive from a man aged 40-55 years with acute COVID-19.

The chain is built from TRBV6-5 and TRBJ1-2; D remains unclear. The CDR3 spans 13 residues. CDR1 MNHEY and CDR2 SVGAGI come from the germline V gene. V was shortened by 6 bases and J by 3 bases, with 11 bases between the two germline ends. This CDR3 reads CASRESRDYGYTF. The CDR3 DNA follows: TGTGCCAGCAGAGAGTCGAGGGACTATGGCTACACCTTC.

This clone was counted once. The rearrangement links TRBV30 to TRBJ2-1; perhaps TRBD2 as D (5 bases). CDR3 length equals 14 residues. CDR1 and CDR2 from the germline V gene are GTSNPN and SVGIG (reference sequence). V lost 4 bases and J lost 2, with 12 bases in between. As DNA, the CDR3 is TGTGCCTGGAAGAGGAGCGGAGCCTACAATGAGCAGTTCTTC. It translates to CAWKRSGAYNEQFF.

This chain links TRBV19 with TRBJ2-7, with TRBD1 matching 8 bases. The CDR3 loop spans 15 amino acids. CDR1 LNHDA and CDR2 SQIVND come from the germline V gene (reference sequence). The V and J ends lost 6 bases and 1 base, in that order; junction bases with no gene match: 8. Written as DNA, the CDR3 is TGTGCCAGTAGCCGCGAGTGGACAGGGTCCTACGAGCAGTACTTC. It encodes CASSREWTGSYEQYF.

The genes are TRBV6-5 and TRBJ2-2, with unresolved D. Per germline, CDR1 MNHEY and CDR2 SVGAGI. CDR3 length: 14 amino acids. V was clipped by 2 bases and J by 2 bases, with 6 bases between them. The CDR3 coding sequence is TGTGCCAGCAGTTACGCACAAAACACCGGGGAGCTGTTTTTT. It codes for CASSYAQNTGELFF.

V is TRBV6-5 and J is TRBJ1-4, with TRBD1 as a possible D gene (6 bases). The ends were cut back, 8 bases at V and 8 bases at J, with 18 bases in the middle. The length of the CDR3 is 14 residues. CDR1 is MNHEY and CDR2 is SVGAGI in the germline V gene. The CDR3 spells CASHQLQGNEKLFF. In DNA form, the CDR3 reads TGTGCCAGCCATCAACTACAGGGAAACGAAAAACTGTTTTTT.

Here the CDR3 DNA reads TGTGCCAGCAGGGAGAGAAGTGGTGAGCAGTTCTTC. Translating it yields CASRERSGEQFF. The V call is TRBV2, the J call TRBJ2-1; no reliable D call. The V end lost 6 bases, the J end lost 9 bases, and 12 bases lay between the germline ends. The V gene's germline CDR1 is SNHLY and CDR2 FYNNEI. The CDR3 consists of 12 residues.

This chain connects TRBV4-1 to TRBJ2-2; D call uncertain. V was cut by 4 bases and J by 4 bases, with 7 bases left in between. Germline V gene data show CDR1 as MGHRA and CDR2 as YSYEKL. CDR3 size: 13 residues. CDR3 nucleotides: TGCGCCAGCAGCCGCCCGGGCACCGGGGAGCTGTTTTTT. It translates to CASSRPGTGELFF.

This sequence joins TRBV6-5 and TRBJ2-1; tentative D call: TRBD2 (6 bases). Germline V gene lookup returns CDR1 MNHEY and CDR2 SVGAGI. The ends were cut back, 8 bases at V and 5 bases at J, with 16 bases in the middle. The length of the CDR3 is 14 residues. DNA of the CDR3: TGTGCCAGCTACCGCAGGGAGGTTCACAATGAGCAGTTCTTC. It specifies CASYRREVHNEQFF.

CDR3 amino acids: CASSTSVYTQYF. In DNA, the CDR3 is TGTGCCAGCAGTACTTCTGTTTATACGCAGTATTTT. The V call is TRBV28, the J call TRBJ2-3; no clear D gene. CDR3 length: 12 residues. Trimming took off 5 bases at V and 7 bases at J, with 10 bases between the two ends. CDR1 is MDHEN and CDR2 is SYDVKM in the germline V gene.

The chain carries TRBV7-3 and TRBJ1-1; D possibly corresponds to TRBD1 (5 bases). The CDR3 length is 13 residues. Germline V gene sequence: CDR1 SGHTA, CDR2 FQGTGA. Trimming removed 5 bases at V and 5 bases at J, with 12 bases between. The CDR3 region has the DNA TGTGCCAGCAGCCCCCCCGGGGGAACTGAAGCTTTCTTT. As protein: CASSPPGGTEAFF.

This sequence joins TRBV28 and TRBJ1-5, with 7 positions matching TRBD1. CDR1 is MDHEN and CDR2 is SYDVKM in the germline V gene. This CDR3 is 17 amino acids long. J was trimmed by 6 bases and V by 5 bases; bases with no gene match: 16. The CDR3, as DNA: TGTGCCAGCAGTCCTCTGGGGCGAGGCCAGGGGGGTCAGCCCCAGCATTTT. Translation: CASSPLGRGQGGQPQHF.

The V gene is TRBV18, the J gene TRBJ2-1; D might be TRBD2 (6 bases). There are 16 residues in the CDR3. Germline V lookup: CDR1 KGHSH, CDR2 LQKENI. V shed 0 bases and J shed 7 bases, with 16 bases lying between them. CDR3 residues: CASSPPRVAEGNEQFF. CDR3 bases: TGTGCCAGCTCACCACCGAGAGTAGCGGAGGGGAATGAGCAGTTCTTC.

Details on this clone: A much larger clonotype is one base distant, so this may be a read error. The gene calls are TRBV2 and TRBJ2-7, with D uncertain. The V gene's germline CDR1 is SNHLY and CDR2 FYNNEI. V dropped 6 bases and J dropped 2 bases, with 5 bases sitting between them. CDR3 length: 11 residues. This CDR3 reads CASSGAYEQYF. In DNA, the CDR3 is TGTGCCAGCAGCGGAGCCTACGAGCAGTACTTC. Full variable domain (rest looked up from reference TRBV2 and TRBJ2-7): EPEVTQTPSHQVTQMGQEVILRCVPISNHLYFYWYRQILGQKVEFLVSFYNNEISEKSEIFDDQFSVERPDGSNFTLKIRSTKLEDSAMYFCASSGAYEQYFGPGTRLTVT.

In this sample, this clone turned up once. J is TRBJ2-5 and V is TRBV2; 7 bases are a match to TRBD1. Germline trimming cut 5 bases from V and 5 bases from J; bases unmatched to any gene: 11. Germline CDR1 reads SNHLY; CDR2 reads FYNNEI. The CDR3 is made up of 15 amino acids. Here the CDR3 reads CASSLRGLRDETQYF. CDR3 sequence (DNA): TGTGCCAGCAGTTTAAGGGGGCTTAGGGATGAGACCCAGTACTTC.

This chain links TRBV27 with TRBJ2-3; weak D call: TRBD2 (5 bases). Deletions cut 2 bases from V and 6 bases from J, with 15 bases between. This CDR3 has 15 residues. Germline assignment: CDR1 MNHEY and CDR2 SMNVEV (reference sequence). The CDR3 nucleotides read TGTGCCAGCAGTTTAGAGCGGACCCCCGGGGATACGCAGTATTTT. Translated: CASSLERTPGDTQYF.